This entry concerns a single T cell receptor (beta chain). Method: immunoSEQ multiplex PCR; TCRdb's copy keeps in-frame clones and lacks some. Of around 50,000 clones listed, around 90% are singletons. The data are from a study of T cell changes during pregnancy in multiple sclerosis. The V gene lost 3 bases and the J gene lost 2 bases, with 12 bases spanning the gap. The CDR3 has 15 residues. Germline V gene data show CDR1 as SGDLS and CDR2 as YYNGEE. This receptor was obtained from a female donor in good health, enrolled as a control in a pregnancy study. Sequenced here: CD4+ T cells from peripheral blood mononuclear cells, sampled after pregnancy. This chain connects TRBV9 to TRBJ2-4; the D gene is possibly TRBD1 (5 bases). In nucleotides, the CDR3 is TGTGCCAGCAGCGACACAAGGGGTACCAAAAACATTCAGTACTTC. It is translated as CASSDTRGTKNIQYF. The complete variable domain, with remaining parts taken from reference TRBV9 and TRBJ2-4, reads DSGVTQTPKHLITATGQRVTLRCSPRSGDLSVYWYQQSLDQGLQFLIQYYNGEERAKGNILERFSAQQFPDLHSELNLSSLELGDSALYFCASSDTRGTKNIQYFGAGTRLSVL.